One and the same sample provided the 12 T cell receptor beta chains below, sequenced in a study of blood T cell repertoires in COVID-19. Using immunoSEQ multiplex PCR, the repertoire was profiled, and TCRdb retains in-frame clones only, with some absent. Of around 160,000 clones listed, 65% to 85% are singletons. The sequenced material came from PBMCs or T cells enriched from blood (not recorded which). The receptors were sampled from a woman between 50 and 59 years old who had been exposed to COVID-19.

V and J are TRBV2 and TRBJ2-3, with D unclear. In germline, CDR1 is SNHLY, CDR2 FYNNEI. The germline V and J ends were trimmed by 8 bases and 2 bases, with 5 bases remaining between them. The CDR3 is 11 residues long. The CDR3 sequence is CASDTTDTQYF. The CDR3 DNA follows: TGTGCCAGCGACACCACAGATACGCAGTATTTT.

The CDR3 nucleotides read TGTGCCAGCAGCTTATTCCGGGCGGGGCAGCCCGGGGAGCTGTTTTTT. Protein product: CASSLFRAGQPGELFF. V gene TRBV7-9 combines with J gene TRBJ2-2; possible D gene TRBD2, 6 bases. Trimming left V 2 bases short and J 6 bases short, with 16 bases between. The CDR3 is made up of 16 amino acids. Germline CDR1 SEHNR, CDR2 FQNEAQ (reference sequence).

The J gene is TRBJ1-1, the V gene TRBV7-9; D not certain. The CDR3 consists of 14 residues. The germline CDR1 and CDR2 sequences are SEHNR and FQNEAQ (reference sequence). Trimming cost V 4 bases and J 5 bases, with 14 bases left between them. CDR3 region: CASSSSGSRTEAFF. CDR3 nucleotide sequence: TGTGCCAGCAGCTCAAGCGGCAGCCGGACTGAAGCTTTCTTT.

The V gene is TRBV15, the J gene TRBJ2-7; a weak D match, TRBD2 (6 bases). The CDR3 runs to 16 residues. Between the trimmed V and J ends, which lost 5 bases and 2 bases, there was a span of 19 bases. The V gene's germline CDR1 is LNHNV and CDR2 YYDKDF (reference sequence). In DNA, the CDR3 is TGTGCCACCAGCCGGTGGAGAGTAGCGGACCCCTACGAGCAGTACTTC. Protein: CATSRWRVADPYEQYF.

The chain recombines TRBV3-1 (or the pseudogene TRBV3-2) with TRBJ2-5; 8 nucleotides agree with TRBD2. V shed 8 bases and J 4 bases; nucleotides not matched to a gene: 15. Looked up from germline, CDR1 is LGHDT and CDR2 is YNNKEL (reference sequence). This CDR3 spans 16 amino acids. The CDR3 reads CASPRNPAGVRETQYF. CDR3 in DNA: TGTGCCAGCCCGCGTAATCCAGCGGGAGTCAGAGAGACCCAGTACTTC.

The rearrangement links TRBV5-5 to TRBJ2-5; the D gene is possibly TRBD1 (5 bases). Per the germline V gene, CDR1 is SGHKS and CDR2 is YYEKEE (reference sequence). V dropped 0 bases and J dropped 1 base, with 7 bases sitting between them. CDR3 length: 14 residues. CDR3 region: CASSLATGQETQYF. Written as DNA, the CDR3 is TGTGCCAGCAGCTTGGCCACAGGCCAAGAGACCCAGTACTTC. Complete variable domain (other parts from reference TRBV5-5 and TRBJ2-5): DAGVTQSPTHLIKTRGQQVTLRCSPISGHKSVSWYQQVLGQGPQFIFQYYEKEERGRGNFPDRFSARQFPNYSSELNVNALLLGDSALYLCASSLATGQETQYFGPGTRLLVL.

The chain has TRBV19 and TRBJ2-3, with a possible D match to TRBD2 (7 bases). V was cut by 7 bases and J by 0 bases, with 17 bases left in between. This CDR3 region has 16 residues. The germline gives CDR1 LNHDA, CDR2 SQIVND (reference sequence). The CDR3 DNA is TGTGCCAGTACCTCTATCCGGGGGGCAAGCACAGATACGCAGTATTTT. It specifies CASTSIRGASTDTQYF.

This clone was seen a handful of times. The gene calls are TRBV4-1 and TRBJ1-1; D is perhaps TRBD1 (6 bases). Germline V CDR1 and CDR2: MGHRA, YSYEKL. The germline V and J ends were trimmed by 7 bases and 5 bases, with 11 bases remaining between them. The CDR3 has 12 amino acids. The CDR3 protein is CASMGRGTEAFF. For the CDR3, the DNA is TGCGCCAGCATGGGCAGGGGAACTGAAGCTTTCTTT.

The chain's CDR3 is CASSLTGGRETQYF. DNA of the CDR3: TGTGCCAGCAGTTTAACAGGGGGCAGGGAGACCCAGTACTTC. This chain connects TRBV6-2 or TRBV6-3 to TRBJ2-5, with TRBD1 matching 9 bases. Germline values: CDR1 MNHEY, CDR2 SVGEGT. The CDR3 loop spans 14 amino acids. With 4 bases clipped from V and 5 bases from J, the junction kept 5 bases outside the gene matches.

This rearrangement joins TRBV6-2 or TRBV6-3 to TRBJ2-7; TRBD2 is a possible D gene (5 bases). The V end lost 5 bases, the J end lost 3 bases, and 17 bases lay between the germline ends. The germline gives CDR1 MNHEY, CDR2 SVGEGT. This CDR3 has 15 residues. In nucleotides, the CDR3 is TGTGCCAGCAGTCTAACCGGGATCGCCTTCTACGAGCAGTACTTC. Protein sequence: CASSLTGIAFYEQYF.

This clone was recorded only once. The chain joins TRBV7-2 to TRBJ2-7, with TRBD1 as a possible D gene (6 bases). CDR3 length: 13 amino acids. V lost 3 bases and J lost 2, with 8 bases in between. The V gene's germline CDR1 is SGHTA and CDR2 FQGNSA. CDR3 in DNA: TGTGCCAGCAGCTTCCGGGACACCTACGAGCAGTACTTC. As protein: CASSFRDTYEQYF.

The gene calls are TRBV5-1 and TRBJ2-1; D is ambiguous. CDR3 length: 15 amino acids. Germline V CDR1 and CDR2: SGHRS, YFSETQ. Deletions cut 5 bases from V and 0 bases from J, with 12 bases between. CDR3 in DNA: TGCGCCAGCAGGCCGAGTAGAAGCTCCTACAATGAGCAGTTCTTC. Encoded protein: CASRPSRSSYNEQFF.